The sequence of this T cell receptor (beta chain) was determined in a study of T cells in Graves' hyperthyroidism and ophthalmopathy. Authors of the study amplified TCR beta CDR3 regions from RNA transcripts. When the TCR CDR3 underwent first-round RT-PCR, the HTBI primer set was used. Via MiXCR, TCRdb re-called the multiplex PCR reads, giving one row per CDR3 protein. The table shows 300,000 to 450,000 distinct CDR3 sequences, with roughly 15% occurring only once. The CDR3 is made up of 12 amino acids. V gave up 0 bases and J gave up 15 bases, with 9 bases separating them. Germline V gives CDR1 SEHNR, CDR2 FQNEAQ (reference sequence).

Sequences were obtained from blood. This chain uses TRBV7-9 with TRBJ1-6; D unresolved. This receptor was obtained from a woman aged 25 to 39 with Graves' ophthalmopathy. The CDR3 nucleotides are TGTGCCAGCAGCTTAGCGGGTACAGACCTCCACTTT. It codes for CASSLAGTDLHF.